This T cell receptor (beta chain) was captured by sequencing in a study of blood T cell repertoires in COVID-19. Sequenced by immunoSEQ multiplex PCR; TCRdb stores in-frame clones only, minus some. Of about 190,000 clones listed, about 80% are singletons. Enrolled through a virtual design, the participants were between roughly 18 and 90 years of age and came from approximately 25 US areas. The CDR3 has 14 residues. V was pared by 4 bases and J by 3 bases, with 12 bases between. Germline values: CDR1 KGHDR, CDR2 SFDVKD. The TCR originated in a woman between 55 and 75 years old with acute COVID-19. Sequencing was performed on PBMCs or T cells enriched from blood (not recorded which). The chain has TRBV24-1 and TRBJ2-7; D unclear. The CDR3 DNA is TGTGCCACCAGTGACCTTGCCTCCGGCTACGAGCAGTACTTC. Translating gives CATSDLASGYEQYF.